This TCR beta chain was identified during a study of blood T cell repertoires in COVID-19. For the study at large: Samples taken during acute and convalescent COVID-19 were collected in the United States, Italy and Spain. From T cells, B-cell-depleted T cells, or PBMCs came the material, which was cDNA or gDNA.

The CDR3 is made up of 14 amino acids. V lost 5 bases and J 4 bases, leaving 13 bases between the germline ends. Germline values: CDR1 SGHTA, CDR2 FQGNSA. As originally analysed: Reference gene primer amplification yielded estimated nucleated cell counts. Libraries were prepared by immunoSEQ multiplex PCR; TCRdb keeps only in-frame clonotypes and omits some of them. The D gene and trimming were derived from the DNA, and the V and J assignments and clone size from that table. In the table there are 22,000 or so clones, more than 70% of which are singletons. This chain joins TRBV7-2 and TRBJ2-3, with D unclear. Sequences were obtained from peripheral blood. The sequence was collected from a human donor in a cohort sampled during active COVID-19. The donor label of this sample is uncertain. The CDR3, as DNA: TGTGCCAGCAGCCTCCAACGAGGTTCAGATACGCAGTATTTT. Its protein product is CASSLQRGSDTQYF.